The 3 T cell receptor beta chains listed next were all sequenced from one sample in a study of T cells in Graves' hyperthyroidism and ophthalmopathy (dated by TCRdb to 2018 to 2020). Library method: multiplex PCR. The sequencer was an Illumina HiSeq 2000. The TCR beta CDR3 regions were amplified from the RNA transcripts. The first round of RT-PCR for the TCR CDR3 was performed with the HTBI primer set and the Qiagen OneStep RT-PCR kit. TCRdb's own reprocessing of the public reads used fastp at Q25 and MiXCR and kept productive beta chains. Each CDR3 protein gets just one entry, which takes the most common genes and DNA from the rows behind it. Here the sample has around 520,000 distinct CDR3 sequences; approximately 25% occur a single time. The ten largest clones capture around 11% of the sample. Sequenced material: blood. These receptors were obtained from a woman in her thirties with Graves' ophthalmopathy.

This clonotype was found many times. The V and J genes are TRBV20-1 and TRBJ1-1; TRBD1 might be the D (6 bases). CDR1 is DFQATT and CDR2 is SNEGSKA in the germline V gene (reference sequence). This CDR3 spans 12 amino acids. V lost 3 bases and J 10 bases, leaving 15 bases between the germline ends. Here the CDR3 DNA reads TGCAGTGCTAGCGAGCAGGGGACGGGAGCTTTCTTT. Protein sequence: CSASEQGTGAFF.

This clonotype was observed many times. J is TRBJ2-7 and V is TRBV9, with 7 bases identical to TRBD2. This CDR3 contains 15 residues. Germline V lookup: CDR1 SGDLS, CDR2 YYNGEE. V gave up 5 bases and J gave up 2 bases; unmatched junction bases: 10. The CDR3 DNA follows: TGTGCCAGCAGTCTAGGAGGCGGGGGTACCTACGAGCAGTACTTC. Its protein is CASSLGGGGTYEQYF.

The CDR3 DNA is TGTGCCAGCAGCCCCTCCTCTAAGGAACAGTACTTC. This codes for CASSPSSKEQYF. The V gene is TRBV12-3 or TRBV12-4, the J gene TRBJ2-7, with D uncertain. The CDR3 consists of 12 residues. Trimming shortened V by 6 bases and J by 10 bases, and 16 bases separated the two germline ends.